This T cell receptor (beta chain) was recovered during a study of control samples from healthy donors and cancer patients. The J segment lost 9 bases and the V segment lost 6 bases, leaving 9 bases of the junction unmatched. CDR1 KGHSH and CDR2 LQKENI come from the germline V gene. This CDR3 comprises 15 residues. The repertoire was sequenced with immunoSEQ multiplex PCR; TCRdb's copy has only in-frame clones and lacks some. The sample contains around 20,000 clones, around nine tenths of which appear only once. The sample comprised PBMCs. V gene TRBV18 combines with J gene TRBJ2-1; 12 bases line up with TRBD2. The receptor was derived from a woman aged 60-75 years with head and neck cancer. The CDR3 sequence is CASSLAGGPRLEQFF. Written as DNA, the CDR3 is TGTGCCAGCTCCCTAGCGGGAGGGCCTCGCCTTGAGCAGTTCTTC.